This TCR beta chain was recovered during a study of memory CD4+ T cells and cytomegalovirus serostatus. Study results and caveats: The CMV-associated TCR signature appears largely within the CD4+ memory repertoire.

The germline gives CDR1 MNHNY, CDR2 SVGAGI (reference sequence). There are 11 residues in the CDR3. V lost 4 bases to trimming and J lost 6 bases, with 3 bases between them. Of note for this clone: The antigen remains undetermined.

The sort gate was single viable CD3+CD4+CD8-CD45RO+ cells for memory CD4+ T cells. Sequencing used immunoSEQ multiplex PCR; TCRdb keeps in-frame clones, though not all of them. This repertoire shows approximately 92,000 clones, roughly 80% found once; its top ten account for 3.6%. The chain uses TRBV6-6 and TRBJ2-2, with D hard to call. The clonotype originates from an adult in good health and CMV-seropositive. The source material was memory CD4+ T cells from blood. The DNA for the CDR3 is TGTGCCAGCAGTTCTGCCGGGGAGCTGTTTTTT. The encoded protein is CASSSAGELFF.